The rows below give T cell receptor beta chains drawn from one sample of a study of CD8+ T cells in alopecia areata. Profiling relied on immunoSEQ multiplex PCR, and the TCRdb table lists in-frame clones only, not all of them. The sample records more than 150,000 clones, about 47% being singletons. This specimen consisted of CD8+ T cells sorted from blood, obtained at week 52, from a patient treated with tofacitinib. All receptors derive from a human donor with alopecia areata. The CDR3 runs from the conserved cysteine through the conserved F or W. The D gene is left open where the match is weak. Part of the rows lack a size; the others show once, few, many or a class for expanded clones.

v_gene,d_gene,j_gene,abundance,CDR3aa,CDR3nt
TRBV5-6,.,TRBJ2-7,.,CASCDSAVAYEQYF,TGTGCCAGCTGTGACTCCGCTGTCGCCTACGAGCAGTACTTC
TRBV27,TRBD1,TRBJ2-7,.,CASSPAGTGDNEQYF,TGTGCCAGCAGTCCGGCCGGGACAGGGGACAACGAGCAGTACTTC
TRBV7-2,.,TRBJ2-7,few,CASRLSGSYEQYF,TGTGCCAGCAGACTCAGCGGGTCCTACGAGCAGTACTTC
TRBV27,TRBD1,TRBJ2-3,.,CASSPYRGLTDTQYF,TGTGCCAGCAGTCCGTACAGGGGGCTCACAGATACGCAGTATTTT
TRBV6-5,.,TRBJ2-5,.,CASSYTSQETQYF,TGTGCCAGCAGTTATACGTCCCAAGAGACCCAGTACTTC
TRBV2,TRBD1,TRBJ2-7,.,CASSGDRLYEQYF,TGTGCCAGCAGTGGGGACAGACTCTACGAGCAGTACTTC
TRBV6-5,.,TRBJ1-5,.,CASSPFSGSNQPQHF,TGTGCCAGCAGTCCCTTTTCGGGTAGCAATCAGCCCCAGCATTTT
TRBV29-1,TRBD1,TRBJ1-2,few,CSVETFEDRPNNYGYTF,TGCAGCGTTGAGACCTTCGAGGACAGGCCGAATAACTATGGCTACACCTTC
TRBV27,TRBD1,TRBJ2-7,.,CASSSTGLAYEQYF,TGTGCCAGCAGCTCGACAGGGTTGGCCTACGAGCAGTACTTC
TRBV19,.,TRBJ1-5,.,CASSIRTFNQPQHF,TGTGCCAGTAGTATTCGGACCTTCAATCAGCCCCAGCATTTT
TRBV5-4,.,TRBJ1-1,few,CASSFAGWATEAFF,TGTGCCAGCAGCTTCGCAGGGTGGGCCACTGAAGCTTTCTTT
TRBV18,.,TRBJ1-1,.,CASSPRRGSMNTEAFF,TGTGCCAGCTCACCTCGGCGGGGGTCCATGAACACTGAAGCTTTCTTT
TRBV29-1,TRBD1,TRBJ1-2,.,CSGEVVGTGVYGYTF,TGCAGCGGTGAAGTCGTTGGGACAGGGGTATATGGCTACACCTTC
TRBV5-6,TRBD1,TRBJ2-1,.,CASSLEQGVYNEQFF,TGTGCCAGCAGCTTGGAACAGGGGGTGTACAATGAGCAGTTCTTC
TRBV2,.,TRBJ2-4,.,CASERGVAKNIQYF,TGTGCCAGCGAACGCGGGGTAGCCAAAAACATTCAGTACTTC
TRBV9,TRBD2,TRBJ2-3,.,CASSPGGVADTQYF,TGTGCCAGCAGCCCGGGGGGGGTCGCAGATACGCAGTATTTT
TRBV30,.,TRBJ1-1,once,CAWSVPSTNTEAFF,TGTGCCTGGAGTGTACCTAGCACGAACACTGAAGCTTTCTTT
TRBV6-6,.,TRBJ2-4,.,CASSYGGEAKNIQYF,TGTGCCAGCAGTTACGGCGGGGAGGCCAAAAACATTCAGTACTTC